This T cell receptor (beta chain) was captured in a study of blood T cell repertoires in COVID-19 (dated by TCRdb to about 2020). About the study as a whole: The collaborator samples originated in the United States, Italy and Spain and spanned the acute and convalescent phases of COVID-19. The material from the prospective study consisted of cDNA or gDNA derived from T cells, B-cell-depleted T cells, or PBMCs. Subjects who had been exposed to COVID-19, were actively infected with it, or had recovered from it provided the deeply sampled blood TCRbeta repertoires that made up the dataset. The repertoires were released in a freely available public database intended as a resource for research on the immune response to SARS-CoV-2. Samples were obtained from the ongoing ImmuneRACE study (first 160 participants) and from over 1,000 subjects provided by 6 global collaborators. Nearly every sample came with metadata listing a de-identified subject ID, COVID-19 status, age in years and sex. Where available, HLA class I and class II types were taken from metadata supplied by the sample provider and were not determined by assay-based typing.

The junction shows trimming of 0 bases on V and 6 bases on J, and the gene matches do not reach 10 bases of it. The germline V gene (reference sequence) provides CDR1 SGHKS and CDR2 YYEKEE. The CDR3, cysteine through phenylalanine, is 18 amino acids long. CDR3 DNA only is kept here, 54 bases in frame from base 1. On this clone: The clone's antigen remains unknown. The input lacks base qualities; no much larger clone sits a single base away.

Broader findings and caveats from the paper: The quantity of clinical and demographic metadata differed by source and by participant and was supplied without curation.

The immunoSEQ Assay, a bias-controlled multiplex PCR, was used to amplify TCRbeta CDR3 regions from genomic DNA. For the original study's pipeline: The number of nucleated cells in each sample was estimated by amplification of reference gene primers within the assay. Sequence reads were collapsed and filtered to measure the absolute abundance of every unique TCRbeta CDR3 rearrangement. Productive Simpson clonality was computed per sample as the square root of Simpson's diversity index over productive rearrangements. TCRdb's version of the immuneACCESS table is confined to in-frame rearrangements and falls short of the full clone set. An unresolved V gene accounts for under half of the shortfall where checked; the remainder is of unknown origin. V and J calls and clone size are those listed in that table; D and trimming were worked out from the DNA. The sample records 110,000 or so clones, 85% of which are singletons. The biggest ten clones account for less than 15% of the sample.

Each collaborating institution followed its own protocols to collect whole blood in K2EDTA tubes. For TCRbeta analysis, collaborators shipped samples in one of three forms: frozen whole blood, isolated PBMCs, or DNA extracted from either of those sample types. The sequencing sample was made of peripheral blood. The receptor comes from a human donor in a cohort sampled during active COVID-19. The chain employs TRBV5-5 and TRBJ2-2, with 11 junctional bases fitting TRBD1. The sequenced DNA is TGTGCCAGCAGCTTGGAGCCCTGGACAGGGGGCAGATCCGGGGAGCTGTTTTTT. Its amino acids are CASSLEPWTGGRSGELFF.